This TCR beta chain is drawn from a study of T cell repertoires in cytomegalovirus infection. Overall study: CMV infection together with matching HLA type was indicated by public TCR beta signatures.

At least ten counts were recorded for this clonotype. Antigen specificity is unknown. TCRdb itself ran the reads through MiXCR, one entry per CDR3 protein. The table records 200,000 to 300,000 distinct CDR3 sequences, 6.5% of them present only once. This CDR3 is 13 amino acids long. Germline lookup yields CDR1 SQVTM and CDR2 ANQGSEA. Trimming removed 7 bases from V and 1 base from J, with 13 bases in between. Study-wide results and caveats: The response measured ex vivo was dominated by TCR beta clonotypes (HLA-C-restricted and CMV-specific). There were carriers of CMV plus the relevant HLA, and cumulative public TCR beta family frequency identified them.

The TCR originated in a human donor in good health (CMV status not recorded). Some clones in this sample may be carry-over from other donors' samples. The material sequenced was PBMCs. This chain joins TRBV29-1 and TRBJ1-1, with unresolved D. In DNA form, the CDR3 reads TGCAGCGGAGAGAGGGTTGGGAACACTGAAGCTTTCTTT. Translated: CSGERVGNTEAFF.